This TCR beta chain appears in the sequencing data of a study of glioma-infiltrating T cells after dendritic cell vaccination. At the level of the study: Dendritic cell vaccination trial patients had either newly diagnosed or recurrent glioblastoma.

Study-level points and caveats: Longer survival after dendritic cell vaccination followed higher pretreatment TIL content.

Notes on this clone: Its antigen is as yet unknown.

The PCR used 60 V beta and 13 J beta primers. Repertoires were generated with immunoSEQ multiplex PCR, while TCRdb's copy carries only in-frame clones and drops some. The sample includes roughly 60,000 clones, roughly four fifths of them seen just once. The CDR3 contains 15 residues. Trimming cost V 5 bases and J 8 bases, with 16 bases left between them. The germline V gene encodes CDR1 MGHRA and CDR2 YSYEKL. Noted time point: after dendritic cell vaccination, including at tumor progression/relapse. Specimen: blood, collected after dendritic cell vaccination. The chain uses TRBV4-1 and TRBJ1-6; TRBD1 might be the D (5 bases). This receptor was taken from a human donor with glioblastoma. In nucleotides, the CDR3 is TGCGCCAGCAGCGACAGAGGCCCCGCTTATTCACCCCTCCACTTT. Protein product: CASSDRGPAYSPLHF.